This TCR beta chain was captured by sequencing in a study of a mutant IDH1 vaccine in newly diagnosed glioma. Study-wide results and caveats: Around 93% of patients showed vaccine-induced immune responses across multiple MHC alleles.

Germline lookup yields CDR1 MNHNY and CDR2 SVGAGI (reference sequence). V dropped 6 bases and J dropped 7 bases, with 15 bases sitting between them. This CDR3 spans 14 amino acids. In the case of this clone: Its target is unknown.

Profiling relied on immunoSEQ multiplex PCR, and the TCRdb table lists in-frame clones only, not all of them. The data hold 60,000 to 75,000 clones, with more than 65% observed a single time. As to time point: baseline, week 1 (first vaccination visit). Treatment in this sample: pre-vaccination baseline after standard-of-care therapy. The sample consisted of PBMCs, taken from a glioma patient treated with radiotherapy, temozolomide or both. The V call is TRBV6-6, the J call TRBJ1-4, with a tentative D call TRBD1 (5 bases). The clonotype originates from a man aged 50 to 59 with glioma. The CDR3 is CASSWRGRGEKLFF. In DNA form, the CDR3 reads TGTGCCAGCAGCTGGAGGGGCCGGGGTGAAAAACTGTTTTTT.